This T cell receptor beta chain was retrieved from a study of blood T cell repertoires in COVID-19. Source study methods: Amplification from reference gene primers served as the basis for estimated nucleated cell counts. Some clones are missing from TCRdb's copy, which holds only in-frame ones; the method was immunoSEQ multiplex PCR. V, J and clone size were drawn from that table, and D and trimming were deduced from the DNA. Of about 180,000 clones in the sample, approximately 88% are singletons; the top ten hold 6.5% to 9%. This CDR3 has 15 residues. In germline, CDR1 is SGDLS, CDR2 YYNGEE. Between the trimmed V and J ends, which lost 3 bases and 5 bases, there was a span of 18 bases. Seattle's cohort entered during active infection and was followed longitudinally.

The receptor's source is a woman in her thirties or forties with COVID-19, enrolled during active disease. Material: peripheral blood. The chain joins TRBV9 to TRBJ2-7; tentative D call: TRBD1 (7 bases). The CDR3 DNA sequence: TGTGCCAGCAGCGAAGGCGGAGGGGGCAACCACGAGCAGTACTTC. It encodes CASSEGGGGNHEQYF.